These 27 T cell receptor beta chains originate from one sample sequenced in a study of blood T cell repertoires in COVID-19. The data were produced by immunoSEQ multiplex PCR, yet TCRdb's version contains in-frame clones alone and is incomplete. The profile shows about 90,000 clones, approximately 90% of them singletons. The sample comprised peripheral blood. These receptors all come from a male donor with acute or convalescent COVID-19.

This clone is a singleton in its sample. CDR3 residues: CASSPGGQLEQYF. The CDR3 bases are TGCGCCAGCAGCCCCGGTGGGCAGTTGGAGCAGTACTTC. The chain recombines TRBV5-1 with TRBJ2-7, with D hard to call. Looked up from germline, CDR1 is SGHRS and CDR2 is YFSETQ. The CDR3 covers 13 residues. V lost 4 bases and J 7 bases, leaving 15 bases between the germline ends.

The chain combines TRBV10-3 with TRBJ2-1; D possibly corresponds to TRBD2 (6 bases). Trimming removed 8 bases at V and 4 bases at J, with 9 bases between. CDR3 length: 12 amino acids. CDR1 is ENHRY and CDR2 is SYGVKD in the germline V gene. The CDR3 DNA is TGTGCCATCCTGGGGGGATACAATGAGCAGTTCTTC. Translation: CAILGGYNEQFF.

The rearrangement uses TRBV7-2 and TRBJ2-1, with 12 bases matching TRBD2. The CDR3 consists of 16 residues. Trimming cost V 5 bases and J 10 bases; bases outside gene matches: 12. Germline CDR1 SGHTA, CDR2 FQGNSA. The CDR3 DNA reads TGTGCCAGCAGCCCCCCCGGACTAGCGGGGAATTTGGAGCAGTTCTTC. Its protein is CASSPPGLAGNLEQFF. The complete variable domain, with remaining parts taken from reference TRBV7-2 and TRBJ2-1, reads GAGVSQSPSNKVTEKGKDVELRCDPISGHTALYWYRQSLGQGLEFLIYFQGNSAPDKSGLPSDRFSAERTGGSVSTLTIQRTQQEDSAVYLCASSPPGLAGNLEQFFGPGTRLTVL.

This clone has only one observation. The chain combines TRBV4-1 with TRBJ1-3, with D possibly matching TRBD1 (6 bases). The CDR3 totals 13 residues. With 0 bases removed from V and 8 bases from J, the gap between germline ends came to 8 bases. The germline V gene encodes CDR1 MGHRA and CDR2 YSYEKL. CDR3 residues: CASSQDSGDTIYF. CDR3 bases: TGCGCCAGCAGCCAAGATTCAGGGGACACCATATATTTT.

A few counts support this clone. The chain employs TRBV5-8 and TRBJ1-2; no definite D call. Per the germline V gene, CDR1 is SGHTS and CDR2 is YDEGEE. Trimming pared 2 bases from V and 5 bases from J, leaving 4 bases between. The CDR3 is 11 residues long. This CDR3 reads CASSFGYGYTF. CDR3 nucleotides: TGTGCCAGCAGCTTCGGGTATGGCTACACCTTC.

The chain has TRBV18 and TRBJ2-7, with D tentatively TRBD1 (5 bases). CDR3 length equals 14 residues. Germline lookup yields CDR1 KGHSH and CDR2 LQKENI. Trimming shortened V by 6 bases and J by 4 bases, and 16 bases separated the two germline ends. The CDR3 is CASSLKGRDYEQYF. The CDR3 coding sequence is TGTGCCAGCTCTCTAAAGGGCAGGGATTACGAGCAGTACTTC.

The chain couples TRBV30 to TRBJ2-7, with 12 nucleotides matching TRBD2. Germline CDR1 reads GTSNPN; CDR2 reads SVGIG (reference sequence). The CDR3 is 14 residues long. With 3 bases clipped from V and 2 bases from J, the junction kept 2 bases outside the gene matches. CDR3 protein: CAWRPSGGAYEQYF. In DNA, the CDR3 is TGTGCCTGGAGACCTAGCGGGGGGGCCTACGAGCAGTACTTC.

As to this clone: The same CDR3 can be traced to other DNA sequences in this sample. The rearrangement links TRBV5-1 to TRBJ2-2; a weak D match, TRBD2 (6 bases). V lost 4 bases and J 4 bases, leaving 11 bases between the germline ends. The CDR3 runs 14 residues. Germline V CDR1 and CDR2: SGHRS, YFSETQ. This CDR3 is CASSREGGTGELFF. For the CDR3, the DNA is TGCGCCAGCAGCCGCGAGGGAGGCACCGGGGAGCTGTTTTTT.

Only one count was recorded for this clone. The J gene is TRBJ1-5, the V gene TRBV6-5; TRBD1 matches 9 bases. With V trimmed by 6 bases and J by 5 bases, 8 bases remained unmatched. The CDR3 runs to 15 residues. Germline V CDR1 and CDR2: MNHEY, SVGAGI. CDR3 sequence: CASSRQWTGDQPQHF. The CDR3 DNA reads as TGTGCCAGCAGCCGACAATGGACAGGGGATCAGCCCCAGCATTTT.

The gene calls are TRBV19 and TRBJ1-6; 8 bases match TRBD1. The CDR3 has 18 residues. The junction had 14 bases not matched to a gene; V was cut back by 7 bases and J by 3 bases. Germline V gene sequence: CDR1 LNHDA, CDR2 SQIVND (reference sequence). CDR3 region: CASTKNTGGLGYNSPLHF. The CDR3 DNA is TGTGCCAGTACCAAAAACACAGGGGGACTTGGCTATAATTCACCCCTCCACTTT.

V and J are TRBV7-9 and TRBJ1-6; D possibly corresponds to TRBD1 (5 bases). The length of the CDR3 is 14 residues. Germline CDR1 and CDR2: SEHNR and FQNEAQ (reference sequence). V was trimmed by 5 bases and J by 14 bases, leaving 19 bases between them. CDR3 protein: CASSPGGGEGSLHF. The CDR3 DNA reads as TGTGCCAGCAGCCCCGGCGGGGGGGAAGGGTCCCTCCACTTT.

The chain combines TRBV11-2 with TRBJ2-3; possibly TRBD2 for D (5 bases). Trimming removed 1 base at V and 4 bases at J, with 6 bases between. CDR1 and CDR2 from the germline V gene are SGHAT and FQNNGV. This CDR3 region has 13 residues. The CDR3 here is CASSLGSADTQYF. The CDR3 nucleotides are TGTGCCAGCAGCTTAGGTAGCGCAGATACGCAGTATTTT.

The genes are TRBV7-8 and TRBJ1-2; TRBD1 matches 7 bases. V lost 1 base to trimming and J lost 3 bases; unmatched junction nucleotides: 8. Germline CDR1 and CDR2: SGHVS and FQNEAQ. This CDR3 has 16 amino acids. In nucleotides, the CDR3 is TGTGCCAGCAGCTTAGGGAGGGGACAGACCTACTATGGCTACACCTTC. This encodes CASSLGRGQTYYGYTF. Full variable domain (outside the CDR3, taken from reference TRBV7-8 and TRBJ1-2): GAGVSQSPRYKVAKRGQDVALRCDPISGHVSLFWYQQALGQGPEFLTYFQNEAQLDKSGLPSDRFFAERPEGSVSTLKIQRTQQEDSAVYLCASSLGRGQTYYGYTFGSGTRLTVV.

The chain recombines TRBV5-1 with TRBJ1-2, with D maybe TRBD1 (6 bases). This CDR3 is 14 amino acids long. Germline V gives CDR1 SGHRS, CDR2 YFSETQ. Trimming removed 1 base at V and 5 bases at J, with 12 bases between. The CDR3 sequence: CASSLSAGEYGYTF. The CDR3 region has the DNA TGCGCCAGCAGCTTGTCGGCAGGGGAGTATGGCTACACCTTC.

V gene TRBV6-5 combines with J gene TRBJ2-5; 9 positions match TRBD1. This CDR3 contains 15 residues. Germline trimming cut 4 bases from V and 4 bases from J; bases unmatched to any gene: 7. From germline, CDR1 is MNHEY and CDR2 SVGAGI. CDR3 sequence (DNA): TGTGCCAGCAGTTCCGGGACAGGGAATAGAGAGACCCAGTACTTC. It translates to CASSSGTGNRETQYF.

The J gene is TRBJ1-2, the V gene TRBV9; D may be TRBD1 (5 bases). The length of the CDR3 is 17 residues. CDR1 is SGDLS, CDR2 YYNGEE, per germline. The V and J ends lost 1 base and 4 bases respectively, with 20 bases between them. Here the CDR3 reads CASSVLGGGEPGYGYTF. As DNA, the CDR3 is TGTGCCAGCAGCGTATTGGGGGGTGGGGAGCCGGGCTATGGCTACACCTTC.

This sequence joins TRBV2 and TRBJ1-1; 9 bases are a match to TRBD1. This CDR3 has 16 amino acids. CDR1 and CDR2 from the germline V gene are SNHLY and FYNNEI. J gave up 5 bases and V 5 bases, and 12 bases lay outside the gene matches. CDR3 amino acids: CASSFPGQGSVTEAFF. The CDR3 bases are TGTGCCAGCAGTTTCCCGGGACAGGGCTCGGTTACTGAAGCTTTCTTT.

In its sample, this clone was seen once. This chain uses TRBV15 with TRBJ1-6; D is perhaps TRBD1 (5 bases). The CDR3 totals 19 residues. Trimming shortened V by 0 bases and J by 13 bases, and 28 bases separated the two germline ends. Germline values: CDR1 LNHNV, CDR2 YYDKDF (reference sequence). CDR3 DNA sequence: TGTGCCACCAGCAGAGAAGGGGTTGAATACAGCCTGGGGCCACCGCCCCTCCACTTT. The encoded protein is CATSREGVEYSLGPPPLHF.

This chain links TRBV5-6 with TRBJ1-2; the D gene is possibly TRBD1 (6 bases). Germline values: CDR1 SGHDT, CDR2 YYEEEE. This CDR3 contains 12 residues. V shed 2 bases and J shed 9 bases, with 11 bases lying between them. This CDR3 reads CASSFRQGSYTF. The DNA for the CDR3 is TGTGCCAGCAGCTTTCGGCAGGGGAGCTACACCTTC.

The chain joins TRBV7-8 to TRBJ2-7; D gene ambiguous. CDR1 and CDR2 (germline): SGHVS, FQNEAQ. This CDR3 is 13 amino acids long. V dropped 4 bases and J dropped 7 bases, with 14 bases sitting between them. As DNA, the CDR3 is TGTGCCAGCAGCTCTCGGAGATCGTCTGAGCAGTACTTC. Residues: CASSSRRSSEQYF.

This chain links TRBV19 with TRBJ2-1; tentatively, D is TRBD2 (5 bases). Germline-derived CDR1 and CDR2 are LNHDA and SQIVND (reference sequence). Trimming removed 3 bases at V and 5 bases at J, with 20 bases between. This CDR3 comprises 17 residues. CDR3 protein: CASSIIGLGLKNNEQFF. The CDR3 DNA is TGTGCCAGTAGTATTATTGGACTGGGTCTAAAGAACAATGAGCAGTTCTTC.

The chain links TRBV2 to TRBJ1-1; TRBD1 might be the D (5 bases). V lost 4 bases and J lost 3, with 9 bases in between. The length of the CDR3 is 13 residues. Germline lookup yields CDR1 SNHLY and CDR2 FYNNEI. The CDR3 DNA reads as TGTGCCAGCAGTGCACAGGCGGACACTGAAGCTTTCTTT. Translating it yields CASSAQADTEAFF.

This clone was recorded once. The rearrangement joins TRBV21-1 to TRBJ2-2; TRBD1 is the table's D call and was not checked against the DNA. TRBV21-1 is reported as a pseudogene. CDR3 length: 19 residues. CDR3 in amino acids: CASSRIGPTGKRSTGELFF. CDR3 in DNA: TGTGCCAGCAGCAGGATCGGCCCGACAGGGAAGAGAAGCACCGGGGAGCTGTTTTTT.

The chain links TRBV24-1 to TRBJ1-5, with D perhaps matching TRBD1 (5 bases). The CDR3 sequence is 14 residues long. Germline values: CDR1 KGHDR, CDR2 SFDVKD. V dropped 1 base and J dropped 6 bases, with 9 bases sitting between them. The CDR3 region is CATSDFGASQPQHF. CDR3 DNA: TGTGCCACCAGTGATTTTGGGGCTAGTCAGCCCCAGCATTTT.

V and J are TRBV10-2 and TRBJ1-1, with D uncertain. Germline V gene sequence: CDR1 WSHSY, CDR2 SAAADI. Deletions cut 5 bases from V and 3 bases from J, with 22 bases between. This CDR3 is 17 amino acids long. The CDR3 DNA is TGCGCCAGCAGTCAATTTCTTACCGCGGTGTCGGACACTGAAGCTTTCTTT. It specifies CASSQFLTAVSDTEAFF.

V and J are TRBV28 and TRBJ1-6; 9 nucleotides match TRBD1. This CDR3 has 17 residues. Trimming removed 7 bases from V and 6 bases from J; junction bases left unmatched: 13. The germline V gene encodes CDR1 MDHEN and CDR2 SYDVKM. CDR3: CASTQPVVDRGNSPLHF. In DNA, the CDR3 is TGTGCCAGCACCCAACCAGTGGTGGACAGGGGTAATTCACCCCTCCACTTT.

The V gene is TRBV23-1, the J gene TRBJ2-2; 7 bases agree with TRBD2. TRBV23-1 belongs to the ORF category, with a function that is uncertain. CDR3 size: 16 residues. Trimming removed 2 bases from V and 4 bases from J; junction bases left unmatched: 7. CDR3 amino acids: CASSQQGGLGTGELFF. CDR3 sequence (DNA): TGCGCCAGCAGTCAACAGGGAGGGTTGGGCACCGGGGAGCTGTTTTTT.